A selection of T cell receptor beta chains follows, all from one sample in a study of Graves' ophthalmopathy and Graves' hyperthyroidism. TCRdb itself ran the multiplex PCR reads through MiXCR, one entry per CDR3 protein. The data show tens of thousands of distinct CDR3 sequences, over 45% seen once. Sample: peripheral blood. The receptors here all came from an adult man with Graves' ophthalmopathy. Both conserved end residues are part of each CDR3. A D gene is named only where the DNA matches it firmly. Only some rows state a clone size, as once, few, many or a class for expanded clones.

v_call,clone_size,d_call,j_call,cdr3_aa,cdr3_nt
TRBV2,.,TRBD2,TRBJ2-3,CASNLAGASNEQYF,TGTGCCAGCAATCTAGCGGGAGCGTCCAATGAGCAGTATTTT
TRBV27,many,.,TRBJ1-1,CASSQTGWNTEAFF,TGTGCCAGCAGTCAAACGGGGTGGAACACTGAAGCTTTCTTT
TRBV19,once,.,TRBJ1-5,CASSIQGGHSNQPQHF,TGTGCCAGTAGTATACAGGGCGGCCATAGCAATCAGCCCCAGCATTTT
TRBV20-1,.,TRBD1,TRBJ2-7,CSAQGAGVGSYEQYF,TGCAGTGCTCAGGGGGCTGGGGTAGGTTCCTACGAGCAGTACTTC
TRBV27,many,.,TRBJ2-3,CASSFRSSSTDTQYF,TGTGCCAGCAGTTTCCGATCCTCTAGCACAGATACGCAGTATTTT
TRBV4-1,many,TRBD2,TRBJ2-3,CASRKTSGGTDTQYF,TGCGCCAGCCGAAAAACTAGCGGGGGCACAGATACGCAGTATTTT
TRBV4-2,many,.,TRBJ1-4,CASSADRRNEKLFF,TGTGCCAGCAGTGCCGACAGAAGAAATGAAAAACTGTTTTTT
TRBV10-3,medium-sized,.,TRBJ2-7,CAISEFNDPYWHF,TGTGCCATCAGTGAGTTCAACGACCCCTATTGGCACTTC
TRBV10-3,.,TRBD1,TRBJ1-1,CAIKQRPTGTKAFF,TGTGCCATCAAACAACGGCCGACAGGGACTAAAGCTTTCTTT
TRBV30,.,TRBD2,TRBJ2-5,CAWTLDLAGGGETQYF,TGTGCCTGGACCCTAGATCTAGCGGGAGGTGGAGAGACCCAGTACTTC
TRBV20-1,.,TRBD2,TRBJ2-5,CSARQISGSETQYF,TGCAGTGCTAGACAAATTAGCGGGAGCGAGACCCAGTACTTC
TRBV5-4,.,TRBD1,TRBJ1-2,CASSEDREYGYTF,TGTGCCAGCAGCGAGGACAGGGAATATGGCTACACCTTC
TRBV12-3/TRBV12-4,few,TRBD2,TRBJ2-4,CASSHSSSGGSLAKNIQYF,TGTGCCAGCAGTCATAGCTCTAGCGGGGGGTCCTTAGCCAAAAACATTCAGTACTTC
TRBV6-5,many,TRBD1,TRBJ1-2,CASTNLGQVGDGYTF,TGTGCCAGCACCAACCTAGGACAGGTTGGAGATGGCTACACCTTC
TRBV16,.,.,TRBJ2-5,CASSQGSKETQYF,TGTGCCAGCAGCCAAGGCAGTAAAGAGACCCAGTACTTC
TRBV7-3,.,TRBD2,TRBJ2-1,CASIRGEAYNEQFF,TGTGCCAGCATCCGGGGGGAGGCCTACAATGAGCAGTTCTTC
TRBV30,.,TRBD2,TRBJ2-1,CAWSVLPAGGPSRNEQFF,TGTGCCTGGAGTGTACTCCCCGCGGGAGGGCCTTCTCGTAATGAGCAGTTCTTC
TRBV14,many,.,TRBJ1-2,CASSQGSIWNGYTF,TGTGCCAGCAGCCAAGGTAGTATTTGGAATGGCTACACCTTC
TRBV11-2,many,.,TRBJ2-2,CASSLAFRGPNTGELFF,TGTGCCAGCAGCTTAGCATTCAGAGGACCGAACACCGGGGAGCTGTTTTTT
TRBV20-1,medium-sized,TRBD1,TRBJ2-5,CSAYRDRGETQYF,TGCAGTGCGTACCGGGACAGGGGAGAGACCCAGTACTTC
TRBV10-3,many,.,TRBJ1-1,CAISETPQGLTEAFF,TGTGCCATCAGTGAGACCCCTCAGGGGTTGACTGAAGCTTTCTTT
TRBV18,many,.,TRBJ1-1,CASLFPGFEAFF,TGTGCCAGCTTATTTCCCGGATTTGAAGCTTTCTTT
TRBV20-1,many,.,TRBJ2-7,CSALLAGAARGQYF,TGCAGTGCTCTTTTGGCGGGCGCAGCGCGCGGGCAGTACTTC
TRBV29-1,.,TRBD1,TRBJ2-1,CSVDERGPYNEQFF,TGCAGCGTTGACGAAAGGGGGCCCTACAATGAGCAGTTCTTC
TRBV12-3/TRBV12-4,many,TRBD2,TRBJ2-6,CASSTKRGSSGANVLTF,TGTGCCAGCAGTACAAAGCGGGGTAGCTCTGGGGCCAACGTCCTGACTTTC
TRBV28,.,TRBD1,TRBJ2-7,CASSLGTVPYEQYF,TGTGCCAGCAGTTTAGGGACAGTACCCTACGAGCAGTACTTT
TRBV25-1,.,TRBD1,TRBJ2-3,CASRGDRGPTDTQYF,TGTGCCAGCAGAGGGGACAGGGGACCTACAGATACGCAGTATTTT
TRBV7-9,.,.,TRBJ2-7,CASSLEGDESYEQYF,TGCGCCAGCAGTCTGGAGGGGGATGAGTCCTACGAGCAGTACTTC
TRBV7-9,many,.,TRBJ2-1,CASSSRSRDLYEQFF,TGTGCCAGCAGCTCGCGGTCCCGGGACTTATATGAGCAGTTCTTC
TRBV7-2,.,.,TRBJ2-2,CASSFLGGFGELFF,TGTGCCAGCAGCTTCTTAGGGGGGTTTGGGGAGCTGTTTTTT
TRBV7-2,few,TRBD1,TRBJ1-1,CASSYRGVNTEAFF,TGTGCCAGCAGCTACAGGGGAGTGAACACTGAAGCTTTCTTT
TRBV5-1,.,.,TRBJ2-3,CASSLAYGDTQYF,TGCGCCAGCAGCTTGGCCTATGGCGATACGCAGTATTTT
TRBV10-3,.,.,TRBJ1-5,CAISGALGGDQPQHF,TGTGCCATCAGTGGTGCCCTCGGGGGAGATCAGCCCCAGCATTTT
TRBV20-1,.,.,TRBJ2-7,CSASSRSVGLIIYEQYF,TGCAGTGCCAGCAGCCGGTCGGTCGGGCTTATCATCTACGAGCAGTACTTC
TRBV5-6,once,.,TRBJ1-5,CASSWLRNQNEHF,TGTGCCAGCAGCTGGCTTCGGAATCAGAATGAGCATTTT
TRBV9,once,.,TRBJ2-5,CASSVGAGGGEDTQYF,TGTGCCAGCAGCGTAGGCGCAGGGGGAGGGGAAGATACGCAGTACTTC
TRBV6-6,.,TRBD2,TRBJ2-5,CASSFLEGTSLFGTQYF,TGTGCCAGCAGTTTTTTGGAAGGGACTAGTTTGTTTGGGACCCAGTACTTC
TRBV27,few,.,TRBJ2-3,CASSLSYRTVNTDTQYF,TGTGCCAGCAGTTTATCGTACCGGACAGTAAACACAGATACGCAGTATTTT
TRBV5-8,many,.,TRBJ2-1,CASSLTNEQFF,TGTGCCAGCAGCTTGACTAATGAGCAGTTCTTC
TRBV20-1,few,TRBD2,TRBJ2-5,CSASLPGGRRTQYF,TGCAGTGCTAGCCTCCCGGGGGGGAGGAGAACCCAGTACTTC
TRBV5-1,.,.,TRBJ1-2,CASRGRGGYTF,TGCGCCAGCAGGGGACGGGGTGGCTACACCTTC
TRBV24-1,many,TRBD1,TRBJ2-6,CATSKVSGGAGANVLTF,TGTGCCACCAGTAAAGTCTCAGGGGGCGCTGGGGCCAACGTCCTGACTTTC
TRBV28,many,.,TRBJ1-1,CASSSSINTEAFF,TGTGCCAGCAGTTCGAGCATAAACACTGAAGCTTTCTTT
TRBV5-5,many,TRBD1,TRBJ2-3,CASSSQGVTSTDTQYF,TGTGCCAGCAGCTCCCAGGGGGTTACTAGCACAGATACGCAGTATTTT
TRBV6-1,.,TRBD2,TRBJ2-3,CAGRSGLAVEDTQYF,TGTGCCGGCAGATCGGGACTAGCTGTCGAAGATACGCAGTATTTT
TRBV12-3/TRBV12-4,many,TRBD2,TRBJ2-1,CASRAGLAARKLNNEQFF,TGTGCCAGCAGAGCGGGACTAGCGGCCAGAAAATTGAACAATGAGCAGTTCTTC
TRBV7-9,.,TRBD2,TRBJ2-3,CASSLILAVTDTQYF,TGTGCCAGCAGCTTAATACTAGCGGTGACAGATACGCAGTATTTT